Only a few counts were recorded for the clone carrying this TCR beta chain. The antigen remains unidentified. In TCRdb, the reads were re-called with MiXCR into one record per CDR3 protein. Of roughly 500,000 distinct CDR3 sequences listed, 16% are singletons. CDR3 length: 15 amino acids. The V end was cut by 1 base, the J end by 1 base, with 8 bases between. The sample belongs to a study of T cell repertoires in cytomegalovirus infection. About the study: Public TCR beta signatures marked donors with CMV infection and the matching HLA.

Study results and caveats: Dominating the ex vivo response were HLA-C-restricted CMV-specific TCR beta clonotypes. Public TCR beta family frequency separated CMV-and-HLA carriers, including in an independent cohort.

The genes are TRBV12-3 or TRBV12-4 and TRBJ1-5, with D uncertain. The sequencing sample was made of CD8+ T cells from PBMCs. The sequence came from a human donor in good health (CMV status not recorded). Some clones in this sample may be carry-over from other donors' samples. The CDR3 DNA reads TGTGCCAGCAGTTTAGGCCAGATGAGCAATCAGCCCCAGCATTTT. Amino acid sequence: CASSLGQMSNQPQHF.